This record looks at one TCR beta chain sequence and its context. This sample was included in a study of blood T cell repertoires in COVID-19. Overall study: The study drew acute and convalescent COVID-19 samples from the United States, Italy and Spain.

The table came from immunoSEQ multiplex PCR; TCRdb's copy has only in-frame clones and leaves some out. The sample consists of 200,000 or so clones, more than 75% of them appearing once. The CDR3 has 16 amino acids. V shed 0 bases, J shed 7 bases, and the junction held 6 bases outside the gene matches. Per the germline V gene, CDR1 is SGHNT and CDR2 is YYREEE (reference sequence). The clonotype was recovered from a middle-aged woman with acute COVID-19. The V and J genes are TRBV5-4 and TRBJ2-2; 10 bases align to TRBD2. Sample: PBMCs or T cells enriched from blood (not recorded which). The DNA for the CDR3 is TGTGCCAGCAGCTTGGGGCTAGCGGGAGAGGGCGGGGAGCTGTTTTTT. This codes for CASSLGLAGEGGELFF.